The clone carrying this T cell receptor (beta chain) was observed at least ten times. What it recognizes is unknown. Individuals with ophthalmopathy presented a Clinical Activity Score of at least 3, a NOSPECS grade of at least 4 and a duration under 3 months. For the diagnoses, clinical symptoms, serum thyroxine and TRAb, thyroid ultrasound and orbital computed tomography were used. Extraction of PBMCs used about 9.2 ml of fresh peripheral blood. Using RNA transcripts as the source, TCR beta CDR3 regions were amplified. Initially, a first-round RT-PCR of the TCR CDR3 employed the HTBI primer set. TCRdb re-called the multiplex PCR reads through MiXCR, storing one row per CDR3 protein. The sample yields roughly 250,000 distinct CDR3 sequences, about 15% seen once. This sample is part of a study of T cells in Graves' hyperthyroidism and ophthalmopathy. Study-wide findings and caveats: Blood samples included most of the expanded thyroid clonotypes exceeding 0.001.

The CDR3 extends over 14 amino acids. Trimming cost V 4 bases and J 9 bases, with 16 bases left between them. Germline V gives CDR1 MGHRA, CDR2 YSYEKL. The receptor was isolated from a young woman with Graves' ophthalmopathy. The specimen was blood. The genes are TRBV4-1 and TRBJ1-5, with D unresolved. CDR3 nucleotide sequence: TGCGCCAGCAGCCCAGCTTGGGCACCTGGGCCCCAGCATTTT. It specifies CASSPAWAPGPQHF.